The 7 T cell receptor beta chains presented below share a single source sample, sequenced in a study of regulatory T cells in long-lasting Graves disease. Noted time point: newly diagnosed GD, antithyroid drugs for less than 3 months. PBMC RNA served as the TCR library source. The TCR beta library used iRepertoire HTBI primers with Arm-PCR amplification of CDR3. One entry per CDR3 protein results from TCRdb running MiXCR on the multiplex PCR reads. This sample has a few hundred thousand distinct CDR3 sequences, with around an eighth found just once. These sequences were also reported in another study, on T cells in Graves' hyperthyroidism and ophthalmopathy.

The source was peripheral blood mononuclear cells (PBMCs), collected at new diagnosis, from a patient treated with antithyroid drugs. The source of these receptors is a man younger than 45 with Graves disease.

This clonotype was seen ten or more times. This rearrangement joins TRBV18 to TRBJ1-2; D is possibly TRBD1 (5 bases). This CDR3 is built from 16 residues. The germline gives CDR1 KGHSH, CDR2 LQKENI. Trimming removed 2 bases at V and 0 bases at J, with 13 bases between. DNA for the CDR3: TGTGCCAGCTCACCAAACAGGAGCCCTCCTAACTATGGCTACACCTTC. Translated: CASSPNRSPPNYGYTF.

This clonotype was recorded at least ten times. The CDR3 DNA is TGCAGCGTTGCCTCCGGCAACTACGAGCAGTACTTC. Protein product: CSVASGNYEQYF. This chain uses TRBV29-1 with TRBJ2-7; D is uncertain. The ends were cut back, 4 bases at V and 3 bases at J, with 10 bases in the middle. Germline CDR1 reads SQVTM; CDR2 reads ANQGSEA. The CDR3 loop spans 12 amino acids.

The rearrangement joins TRBV7-3 to TRBJ2-7; no definite D call. From germline, CDR1 is SGHTA and CDR2 FQGTGA. With 4 bases removed from V and 0 bases from J, the gap between germline ends came to 16 bases. This CDR3 has 16 amino acids. The CDR3 protein is CASSSQGIDGSYEQYF. CDR3 DNA sequence: TGTGCCAGCAGCTCGCAAGGGATAGACGGCTCCTACGAGCAGTACTTC.

This clonotype occurred many times. V is TRBV12-3 or TRBV12-4 and J is TRBJ2-3, with D tentatively TRBD2 (5 bases). CDR3 length: 15 amino acids. V shed 2 bases and J shed 3 bases, with 12 bases lying between them. The CDR3 reads CASSLILDLTDTQYF. The DNA for the CDR3 is TGTGCCAGCAGTTTAATACTAGACCTGACAGATACGCAGTATTTT.

CDR3 region: CSVRQGANYGYTF. The CDR3 DNA reads as TGCAGCGTTCGACAGGGGGCCAACTATGGCTACACCTTC. The rearrangement links TRBV29-1 to TRBJ1-2; 10 bases are a match to TRBD1. This CDR3 has 13 amino acids. CDR1 is SQVTM, CDR2 ANQGSEA, per germline. The V and J ends lost 5 bases and 2 bases, in that order; junction bases with no gene match: 2.

This clonotype was detected ten times or more. The chain joins TRBV6-2 or TRBV6-3 to TRBJ1-1; unclear D gene. V was pared by 10 bases and J by 8 bases, with 14 bases between. CDR1 is MNHEY, CDR2 SVGEGT, per germline. The CDR3 is made up of 11 amino acids. The CDR3 loop is CATMDRREAFF. The CDR3 DNA sequence: TGTGCCACCATGGACCGGCGCGAAGCTTTCTTT.

This clonotype was seen repeatedly, ten times or more. For the CDR3, the DNA is TGTGCCAGCAGCTACCTTCTCGCCGGTAGCAATGAGCAGTTCTTC. Translation: CASSYLLAGSNEQFF. V usage is TRBV6-2 or TRBV6-3 and J usage is TRBJ2-1; D is unresolved. This CDR3 contains 15 residues. V was trimmed by 6 bases and J by 6 bases, leaving 18 bases between them. CDR1 MNHEY and CDR2 SVGEGT come from the germline V gene.